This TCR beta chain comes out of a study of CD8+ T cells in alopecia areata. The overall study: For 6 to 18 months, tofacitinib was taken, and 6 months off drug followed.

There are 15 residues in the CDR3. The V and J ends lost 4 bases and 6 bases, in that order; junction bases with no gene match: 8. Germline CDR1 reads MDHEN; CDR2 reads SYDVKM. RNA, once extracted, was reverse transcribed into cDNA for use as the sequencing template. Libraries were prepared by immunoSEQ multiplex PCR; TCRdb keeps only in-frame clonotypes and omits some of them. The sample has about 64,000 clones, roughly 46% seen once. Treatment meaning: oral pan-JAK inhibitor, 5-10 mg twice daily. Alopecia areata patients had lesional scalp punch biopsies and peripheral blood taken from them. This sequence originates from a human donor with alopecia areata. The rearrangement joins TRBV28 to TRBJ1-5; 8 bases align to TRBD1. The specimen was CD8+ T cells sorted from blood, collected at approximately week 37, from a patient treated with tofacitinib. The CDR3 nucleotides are TGTGCCAGCAGTTCTCAGGGGGCGGTCGGTCAGCCCCAGCATTTT. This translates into CASSSQGAVGQPQHF.